The 3 T cell receptor beta chains below come from one sample, sequenced in a study of shared T cell receptors in the human thymus. Repertoires were generated with immunoSEQ multiplex PCR, while TCRdb's copy carries only in-frame clones and drops some. The top ten hold approximately 0.01% of the sample, which has approximately 730,000 clones, approximately 85% seen once. This sample also belongs to another study, concerning human thymus T cells.

Input material: thymocytes. The receptors originated from a girl younger than two with a congenital heart defect.

J is TRBJ1-2 and V is TRBV7-2; 7 nucleotides match TRBD1. Germline V gives CDR1 SGHTA, CDR2 FQGNSA. This CDR3 is 14 amino acids long. V dropped 4 bases and J dropped 4; count of bases not matched to a gene: 6. The DNA of the CDR3 is TGTGCCAGCAGCTCGTGGACAGGACCCTATGGCTACACCTTC. It is translated as CASSSWTGPYGYTF.

This clone has a single count. CDR3 sequence: CASNRPGPISSGGQETQYF. The CDR3 DNA reads as TGTGCCAGCAACAGACCGGGACCCATTTCTAGCGGGGGGCAAGAGACCCAGTACTTC. The J gene is TRBJ2-5, the V gene TRBV5-6; 11 bases map to TRBD2. The germline V gene encodes CDR1 SGHDT and CDR2 YYEEEE. CDR3 length equals 19 residues. V lost 6 bases to trimming and J lost 2 bases; unmatched junction nucleotides: 18.

The J gene is TRBJ2-1, the V gene TRBV4-2; 9 nucleotides match TRBD2. The germline V gene has CDR1 LGHNA and CDR2 YNFKEQ. The CDR3 extends over 16 amino acids. V lost 1 base and J lost 5; bases outside the gene matches: 6. In DNA, the CDR3 is TGTGCCAGCAGCCAAGGAGACGGCGGGGGGGACAATGAGCAGTTCTTC. This codes for CASSQGDGGGDNEQFF.